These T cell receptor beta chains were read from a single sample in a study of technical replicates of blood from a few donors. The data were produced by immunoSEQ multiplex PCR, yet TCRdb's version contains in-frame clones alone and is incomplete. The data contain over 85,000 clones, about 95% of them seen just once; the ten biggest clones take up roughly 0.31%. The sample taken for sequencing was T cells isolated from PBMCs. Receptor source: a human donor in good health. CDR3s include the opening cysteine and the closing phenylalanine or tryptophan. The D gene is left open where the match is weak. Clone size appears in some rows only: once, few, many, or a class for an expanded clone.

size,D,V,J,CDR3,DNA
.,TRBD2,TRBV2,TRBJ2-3,CASKKTWLAEPDTQYF,TGTGCCAGCAAAAAAACATGGCTAGCGGAGCCAGATACGCAGTATTTT
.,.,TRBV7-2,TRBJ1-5,CASSLDRPGDQPQHF,TGTGCCAGCAGCTTAGACAGGCCAGGCGATCAGCCCCAGCATTTT
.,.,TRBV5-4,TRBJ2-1,CASSGGLLGEQFF,TGTGCCAGCAGCGGCGGACTCTTAGGTGAGCAGTTCTTC
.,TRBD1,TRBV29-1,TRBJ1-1,CSVGGGQGRTEAFF,TGCAGCGTGGGTGGCGGACAGGGTCGGACTGAAGCTTTCTTT
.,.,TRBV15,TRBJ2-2,CAIPRGSRRELFF,TGTGCCATCCCACGGGGAAGTCGGAGGGAGCTGTTTTTT
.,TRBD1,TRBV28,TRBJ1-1,CASPNNRGQGYTEAFF,TGTGCCAGCCCTAACAACAGGGGACAAGGGTACACTGAAGCTTTCTTT
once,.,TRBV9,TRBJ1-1,CASSVGVGGTEAFF,TGTGCCAGCAGCGTAGGGGTGGGGGGCACTGAAGCTTTCTTT
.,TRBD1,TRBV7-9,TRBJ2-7,CASSHRDRGRREQYF,TGTGCCAGCAGCCACCGGGACAGGGGGCGACGCGAGCAGTACTTC
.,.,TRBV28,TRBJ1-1,CASSSPAGMGTEAFF,TGTGCCAGCAGTTCCCCGGCAGGGATGGGGACTGAAGCTTTCTTT
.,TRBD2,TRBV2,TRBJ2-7,CASTFGLAGGGEQYF,TGTGCCAGCACCTTTGGACTAGCGGGGGGGGGCGAGCAGTACTTC
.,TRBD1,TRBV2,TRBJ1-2,CATNRGSYGYTF,TGTGCCACCAACAGGGGGAGTTATGGCTACACCTTC
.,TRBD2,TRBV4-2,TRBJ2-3,CASSQVTSGILDTQYF,TGTGCCAGCAGCCAAGTAACTAGCGGCATTCTAGATACGCAGTATTTT
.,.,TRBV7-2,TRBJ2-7,CASSFFKGYEQYF,TGTGCCAGCAGCTTCTTTAAGGGGTACGAGCAGTACTTC
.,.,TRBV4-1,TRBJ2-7,CASSPVGGYEQYF,TGCGCCAGCAGCCCCGTAGGGGGCTACGAGCAGTACTTC
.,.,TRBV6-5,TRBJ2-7,CASSELTEQYF,TGTGCCAGCAGTGAACTCACCGAGCAGTACTTC
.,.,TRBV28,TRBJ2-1,CASRGAYNEQFF,TGTGCCAGCAGGGGCGCCTACAATGAGCAGTTCTTC
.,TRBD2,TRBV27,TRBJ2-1,CASSIASGRAYSYNEQFF,TGTGCCAGCAGCATTGCTAGCGGGAGGGCCTACTCCTACAATGAGCAGTTCTTC
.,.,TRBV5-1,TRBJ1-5,CASSLGGTSSNQPQHF,TGCGCCAGCAGCTTGGGAGGGACAAGTAGCAATCAGCCCCAGCATTTT
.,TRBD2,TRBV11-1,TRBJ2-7,CASSSFLAGISYEQYF,TGTGCCAGCAGCTCCTTCCTAGCGGGAATATCCTACGAGCAGTACTTC
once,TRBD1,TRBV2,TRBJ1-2,CASSEIGQGRDYGYTF,TGTGCCAGCAGTGAAATAGGACAGGGTCGTGACTATGGCTACACCTTC
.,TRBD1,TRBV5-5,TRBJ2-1,CASSLADRVQQFF,TGTGCCAGCAGCTTGGCGGACAGGGTGCAGCAGTTCTTC
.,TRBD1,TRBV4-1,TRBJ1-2,CASSPGQPLGYTF,TGCGCCAGCAGCCCGGGACAGCCCCTCGGCTACACCTTC